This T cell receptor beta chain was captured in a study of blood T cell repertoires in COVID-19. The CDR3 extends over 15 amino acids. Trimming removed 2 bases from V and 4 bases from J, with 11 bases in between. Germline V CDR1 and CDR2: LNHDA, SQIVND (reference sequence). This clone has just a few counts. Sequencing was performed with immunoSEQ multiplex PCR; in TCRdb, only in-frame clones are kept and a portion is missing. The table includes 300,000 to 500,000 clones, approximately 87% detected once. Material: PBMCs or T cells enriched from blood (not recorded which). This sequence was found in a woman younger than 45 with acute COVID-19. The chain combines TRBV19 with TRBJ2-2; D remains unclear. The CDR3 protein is CASSILLRGTGELFF. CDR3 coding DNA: TGTGCCAGTAGTATACTTCTGAGAGGCACCGGGGAGCTGTTTTTT.